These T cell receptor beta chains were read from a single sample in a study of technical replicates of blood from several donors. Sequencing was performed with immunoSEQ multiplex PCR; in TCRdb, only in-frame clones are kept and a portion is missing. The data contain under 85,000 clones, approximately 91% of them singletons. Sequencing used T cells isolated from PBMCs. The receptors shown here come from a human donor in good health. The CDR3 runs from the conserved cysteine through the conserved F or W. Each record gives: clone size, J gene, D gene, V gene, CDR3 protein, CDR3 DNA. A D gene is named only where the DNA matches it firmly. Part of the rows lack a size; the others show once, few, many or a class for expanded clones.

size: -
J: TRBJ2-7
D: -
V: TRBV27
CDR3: CASSLFGKEYEQYF
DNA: TGTGCCAGCAGTTTATTCGGGAAGGAGTACGAGCAGTACTTC

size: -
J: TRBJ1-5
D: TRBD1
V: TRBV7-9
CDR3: CASSLGGNNQPQHF
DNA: TGTGCCAGCAGTTTAGGGGGCAATAATCAGCCCCAGCATTTT

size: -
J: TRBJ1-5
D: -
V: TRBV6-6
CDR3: CASSYNNWGGAQPQHF
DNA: TGTGCCAGCAGTTATAATAATTGGGGGGGCGCTCAGCCCCAGCATTTT

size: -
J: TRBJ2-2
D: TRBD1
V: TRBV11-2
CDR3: CASSRGQGEPGELFF
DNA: TGTGCCAGCAGCAGGGGACAGGGAGAGCCCGGGGAGCTGTTTTTT

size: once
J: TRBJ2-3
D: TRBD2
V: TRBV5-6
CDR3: CASSLAGVGTQYF
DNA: TGTGCCAGCAGCTTAGCGGGAGTAGGTACGCAGTATTTT

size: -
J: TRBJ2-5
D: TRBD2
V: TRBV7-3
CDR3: CASSLIAGGPETQYF
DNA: TGTGCCAGCAGCTTAATTGCGGGAGGGCCAGAGACCCAGTACTTC

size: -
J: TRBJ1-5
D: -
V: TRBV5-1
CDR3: CASSPYSGPNQPQHF
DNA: TGCGCCAGCAGCCCGTATTCGGGTCCCAATCAGCCCCAGCATTTT

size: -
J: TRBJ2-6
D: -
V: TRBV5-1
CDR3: CASSLVGVGGANVLTF
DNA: TGCGCCAGCAGCTTGGTGGGAGTTGGTGGGGCCAACGTCCTGACTTTC

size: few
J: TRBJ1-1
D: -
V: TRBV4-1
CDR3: CASSQEYNGEAFF
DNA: TGCGCCAGCAGCCAAGAGTATAACGGTGAAGCTTTCTTT

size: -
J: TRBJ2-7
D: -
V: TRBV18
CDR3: CASSPTSSEQYF
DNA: TGTGCCAGCTCACCCACTAGCTCCGAGCAGTACTTC

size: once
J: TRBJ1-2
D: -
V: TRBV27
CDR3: CASGGLPHF
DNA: TGTGCCAGCGGAGGACTCCCCCACTTC

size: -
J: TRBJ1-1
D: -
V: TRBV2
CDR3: CASSEIWGRGTEAFF
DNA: TGTGCCAGCAGTGAAATTTGGGGGAGGGGCACTGAAGCTTTCTTT

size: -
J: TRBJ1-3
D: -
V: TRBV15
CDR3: CATSREASGNTIYF
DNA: TGTGCCACCAGCAGAGAGGCCTCTGGAAACACCATATATTTT

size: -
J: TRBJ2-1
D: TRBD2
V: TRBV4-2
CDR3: CASSQDWTSGYNEQFF
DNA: TGTGCCAGCAGCCAAGACTGGACTAGCGGATACAATGAGCAGTTCTTC

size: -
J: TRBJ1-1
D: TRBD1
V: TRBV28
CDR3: CASSSIGTGRTEAFF
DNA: TGTGCCAGCAGTTCTATTGGGACAGGGAGGACTGAAGCTTTCTTT

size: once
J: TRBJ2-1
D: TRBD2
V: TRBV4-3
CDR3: CASSQDRGLADEQFF
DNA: TGCGCCAGCAGCCAAGATCGAGGGCTAGCGGATGAGCAGTTCTTC

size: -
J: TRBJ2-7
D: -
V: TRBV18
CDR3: CASSPSRQAMSGSYEQYF
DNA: TGTGCCAGCTCACCATCTAGACAGGCAATGAGCGGTTCCTACGAGCAGTACTTC

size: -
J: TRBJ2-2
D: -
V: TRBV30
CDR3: CAWSFLGGETGELFF
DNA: TGTGCCTGGAGTTTCCTCGGGGGAGAAACCGGGGAGCTGTTTTTT

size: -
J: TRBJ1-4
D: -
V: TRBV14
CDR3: CASSGLMEKLFF
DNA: TGTGCCAGCAGCGGGCTTATGGAAAAACTGTTTTTT

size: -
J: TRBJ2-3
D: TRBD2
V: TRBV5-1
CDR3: CASSLGGRSTDTQYF
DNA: TGCGCCAGCAGCTTGGGCGGGAGGAGCACAGATACGCAGTATTTT

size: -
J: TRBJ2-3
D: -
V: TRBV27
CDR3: CASSFRQGLDTQYF
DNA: TGTGCCAGCAGTTTTCGGCAGGGCCTAGATACGCAGTATTTT

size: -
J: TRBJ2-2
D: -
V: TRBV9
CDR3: CASSVDYLGSIAGELFF
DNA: TGTGCCAGCAGCGTAGATTATCTAGGGAGCATCGCCGGGGAGCTGTTTTTT

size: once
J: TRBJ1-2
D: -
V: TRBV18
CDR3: CASSLSNSNYGYTF
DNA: TGTGCCAGCTCCCTCAGTAATTCCAACTATGGCTACACCTTC

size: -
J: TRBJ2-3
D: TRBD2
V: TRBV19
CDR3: CASSISLAGSTDTQYF
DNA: TGTGCCAGTAGTATAAGCCTAGCGGGCTCCACAGATACGCAGTATTTT

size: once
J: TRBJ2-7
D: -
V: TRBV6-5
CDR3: CASSSARRASYEQYF
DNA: TGTGCCAGCAGTTCAGCCAGGCGTGCCTCCTACGAGCAGTACTTC

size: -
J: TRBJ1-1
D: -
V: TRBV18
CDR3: CASSPFGGENTEAFF
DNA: TGTGCCAGCTCACCTTTCGGGGGGGAGAACACTGAAGCTTTCTTT

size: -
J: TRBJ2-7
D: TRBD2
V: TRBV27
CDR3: CASRASGRNYEQYF
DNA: TGTGCCAGCAGGGCTAGCGGGAGGAACTACGAGCAGTACTTC

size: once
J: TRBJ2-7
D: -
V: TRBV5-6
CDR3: CASSWRPGQEGTYEQYF
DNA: TGTGCCAGCAGCTGGAGACCCGGACAGGAGGGTACTTACGAGCAGTACTTC

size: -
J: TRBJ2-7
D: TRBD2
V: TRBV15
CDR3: CATSLAEAYEQYF
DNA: TGTGCCACCAGCCTAGCGGAGGCCTACGAGCAGTACTTC